The clone carrying this TCR beta chain was seen once. What it recognizes is unknown. Measured with immunoSEQ multiplex PCR; TCRdb has only the in-frame clones, and not every one. The sample gives fewer than 130,000 clones, around 90% of which show up once; about 3% is in the top ten. The data were obtained in a study of T cell responses to AZD1222 COVID-19 vaccine. Findings and limits, study-wide: Females made up more of the donors, who were largely white British, and clonal diversity may have come out too low. Nearly half of the spike-specific TCRs reportedly recognize variant regions that carry no mutations.

After removal of 7 bases from V and 5 bases from J, the junction contained 9 bases not matched to a gene. The V gene's germline CDR1 is SGDLS and CDR2 YYNGEE. This CDR3 is 14 amino acids long. The source material was peripheral blood, sampled on day 0 of AZD1222 vaccination. The TCR comes from an adult in good health. The chain links TRBV9 to TRBJ2-3; 8 positions match TRBD2. DNA for the CDR3: TGTGCCAGCCAAGCGGGGGTAATGGGAGATACGCAGTATTTT. The encoded protein is CASQAGVMGDTQYF. Variable domain in full (rest from reference TRBV9 and TRBJ2-3): DSGVTQTPKHLITATGQRVTLRCSPRSGDLSVYWYQQSLDQGLQFLIQYYNGEERAKGNILERFSAQQFPDLHSELNLSSLELGDSALYFCASQAGVMGDTQYFGPGTRLTVL.